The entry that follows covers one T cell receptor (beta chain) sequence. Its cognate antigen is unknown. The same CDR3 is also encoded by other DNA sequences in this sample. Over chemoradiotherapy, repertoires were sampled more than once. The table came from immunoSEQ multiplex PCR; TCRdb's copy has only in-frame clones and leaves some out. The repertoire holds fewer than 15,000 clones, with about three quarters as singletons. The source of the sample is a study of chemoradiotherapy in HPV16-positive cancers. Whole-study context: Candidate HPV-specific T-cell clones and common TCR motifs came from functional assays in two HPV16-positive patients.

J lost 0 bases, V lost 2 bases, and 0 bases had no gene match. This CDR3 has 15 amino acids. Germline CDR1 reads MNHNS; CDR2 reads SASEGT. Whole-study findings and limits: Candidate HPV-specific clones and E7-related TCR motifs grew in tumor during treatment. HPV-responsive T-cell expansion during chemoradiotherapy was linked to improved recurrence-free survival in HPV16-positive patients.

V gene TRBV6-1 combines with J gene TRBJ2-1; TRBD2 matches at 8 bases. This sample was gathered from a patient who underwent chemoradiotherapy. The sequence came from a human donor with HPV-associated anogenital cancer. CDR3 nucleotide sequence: TGTGCCAGCAGTGAACTAGCGGGCTCCTACAATGAGCAGTTCTTC. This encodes CASSELAGSYNEQFF.